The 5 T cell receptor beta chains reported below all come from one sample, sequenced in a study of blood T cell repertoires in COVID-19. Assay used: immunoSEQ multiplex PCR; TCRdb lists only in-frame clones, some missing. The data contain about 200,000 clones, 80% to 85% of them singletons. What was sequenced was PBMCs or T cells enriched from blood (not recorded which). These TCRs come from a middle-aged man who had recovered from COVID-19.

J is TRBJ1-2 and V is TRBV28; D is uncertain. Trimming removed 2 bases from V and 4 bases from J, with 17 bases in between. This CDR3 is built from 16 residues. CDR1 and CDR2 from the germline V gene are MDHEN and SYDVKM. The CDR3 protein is CASSLPTYSEVYGYTF. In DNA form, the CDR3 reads TGTGCCAGCAGTTTACCCACCTATAGCGAGGTCTATGGCTACACCTTC.

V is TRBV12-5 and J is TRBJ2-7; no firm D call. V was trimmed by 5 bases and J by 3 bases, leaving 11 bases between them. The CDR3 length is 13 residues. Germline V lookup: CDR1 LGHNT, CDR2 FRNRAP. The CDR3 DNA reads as TGTGCTAGTGGTCCCACAGCCTACTACGAGCAGTACTTC. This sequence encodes CASGPTAYYEQYF.

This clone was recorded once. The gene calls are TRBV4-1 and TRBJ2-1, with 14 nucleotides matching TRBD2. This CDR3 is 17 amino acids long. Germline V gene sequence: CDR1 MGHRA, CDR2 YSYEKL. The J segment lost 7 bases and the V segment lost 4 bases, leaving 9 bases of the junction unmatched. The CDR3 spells CASSPGLAGAGGNEQFF. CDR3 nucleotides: TGCGCCAGCAGCCCGGGACTAGCGGGGGCTGGGGGGAATGAGCAGTTCTTC.

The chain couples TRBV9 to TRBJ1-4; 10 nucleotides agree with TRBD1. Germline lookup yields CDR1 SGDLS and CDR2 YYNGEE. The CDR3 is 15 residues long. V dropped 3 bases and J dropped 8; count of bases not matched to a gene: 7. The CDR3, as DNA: TGTGCCAGCAGCGCCCAGGGGACAGGGGCCGAAAAACTGTTTTTT. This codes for CASSAQGTGAEKLFF. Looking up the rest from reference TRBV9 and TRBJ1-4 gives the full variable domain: DSGVTQTPKHLITATGQRVTLRCSPRSGDLSVYWYQQSLDQGLQFLIQYYNGEERAKGNILERFSAQQFPDLHSELNLSSLELGDSALYFCASSAQGTGAEKLFFGSGTQLSVL.

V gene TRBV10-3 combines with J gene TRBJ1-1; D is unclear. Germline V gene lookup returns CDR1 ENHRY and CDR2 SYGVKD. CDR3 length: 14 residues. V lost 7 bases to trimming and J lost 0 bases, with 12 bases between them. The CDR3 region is CAIKETEMNTEAFF. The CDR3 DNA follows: TGTGCCATCAAGGAGACGGAGATGAACACTGAAGCTTTCTTT.